Sequencing of this TCR beta chain was carried out in a study of blood T cells in healthy people across ages. Study information: The template switching approach captured approximately one barcoded beta molecule for every two T cells.

Comment on this clonotype: Its antigen remains unknown.

Through a sample-barcoded 5' primer and a J-beta primer mix, a second PCR was run for roughly 6 to 11 cycles. Per-sample output comprised a minimum of 3 million paired-end reads containing CDR3. One entry per CDR3 protein results from TCRdb running MiXCR on the 5' RACE reads. Here the sample spans fewer than 2,000,000 distinct CDR3 sequences, around 40% being singletons. Whole-study findings and limits: Long-lived and aged donors differed, with more naive CD4+ cells and higher diversity in the long-lived.

The CDR3 extends over 16 amino acids. Germline V gene data show CDR1 as LGHNA and CDR2 as YSLEER. Trimming at V came to 4 bases and at J to 6 bases, leaving 12 bases not matched to a gene. The receptor comes from a human donor in good health. The rearrangement joins TRBV4-3 to TRBJ2-1, with 7 bases matching TRBD2. Source material: blood. As DNA, the CDR3 is TGCGCCAGCAGCCCGGGGGTAGGACGGGGGGTCAATGAGCAGTTCTTC. Its translation is CASSPGVGRGVNEQFF.